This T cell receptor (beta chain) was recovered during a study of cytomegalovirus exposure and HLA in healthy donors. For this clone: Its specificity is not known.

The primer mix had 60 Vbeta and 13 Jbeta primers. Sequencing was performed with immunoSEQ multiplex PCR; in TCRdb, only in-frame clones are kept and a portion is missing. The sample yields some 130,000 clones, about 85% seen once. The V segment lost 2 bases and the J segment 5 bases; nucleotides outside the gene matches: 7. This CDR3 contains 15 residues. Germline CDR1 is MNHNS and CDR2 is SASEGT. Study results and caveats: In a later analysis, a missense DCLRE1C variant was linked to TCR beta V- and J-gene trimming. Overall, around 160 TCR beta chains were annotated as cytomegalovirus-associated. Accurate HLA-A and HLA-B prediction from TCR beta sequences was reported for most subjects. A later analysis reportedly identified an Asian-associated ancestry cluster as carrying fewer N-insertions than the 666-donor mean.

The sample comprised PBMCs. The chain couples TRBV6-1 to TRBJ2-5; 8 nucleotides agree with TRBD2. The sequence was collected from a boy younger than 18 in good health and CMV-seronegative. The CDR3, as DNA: TGTGCCAGCAGTGAAAGGAGCGGGAGTAGGGAGACCCAGTACTTC. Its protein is CASSERSGSRETQYF.